This TCR beta chain was observed in a study of blood T cell repertoires in COVID-19. Study background: The United States, Italy and Spain supplied acute and convalescent COVID-19 samples. Sources were T cells, B-cell-depleted T cells, or PBMCs; the material itself was cDNA or gDNA.

From germline, CDR1 is LGHDT and CDR2 YNNKEL (reference sequence). Trimming removed 4 bases from V and 12 bases from J, with 16 bases in between. The CDR3 runs to 13 residues. In the original processing: The assay estimated nucleated cells by amplifying reference gene primers. Some clones are missing from TCRdb's copy, which holds only in-frame ones; the method was immunoSEQ multiplex PCR. V and J calls and clone size are copied from that table; D and trimming were computed from the DNA. This sample carries roughly 200,000 clones, roughly 86% of them seen once, and the ten largest clones take about a tenth. The Seattle patients, enrolled during active infection, were followed longitudinally.

This chain uses TRBV3-1 (or the pseudogene TRBV3-2) with TRBJ2-1; D uncertain. This TCR was sampled from a woman between 45 and 65 years old with COVID-19, enrolled during active disease. The source material was peripheral blood. The CDR3 region has the DNA TGTGCCAGCAGCCCTCGCCTTGGCGGCGGGCAGTTCTTC. Its translation is CASSPRLGGGQFF.